These 24 T cell receptor beta chains came from one sample sequenced in a study of shared T cell receptors in the human thymus. TCRdb's table, derived via immunoSEQ multiplex PCR, lists solely in-frame clones and lacks some. The table lists hundreds of thousands of clones, approximately 87% of them singletons. These data also formed part of another study, on human thymus T cells.

Sequenced material: thymocytes. The source is a boy younger than two with a congenital heart defect.

V is TRBV10-3 and J is TRBJ1-6; 9 bases align to TRBD1. Germline lookup yields CDR1 ENHRY and CDR2 SYGVKD. This CDR3 region has 13 residues. V shed 10 bases and J 7 bases; nucleotides not matched to a gene: 5. CDR3 loop: CASRDRVNSPLHF. In nucleotides, the CDR3 is TGTGCCAGCCGGGACAGGGTGAATTCACCCCTCCACTTT.

J is TRBJ2-7 and V is TRBV27; TRBD1 matches at 8 bases. The V gene's germline CDR1 is MNHEY and CDR2 SMNVEV (reference sequence). J lost 4 bases, V lost 2 bases, and 16 bases had no gene match. The CDR3 length is 18 residues. Here the CDR3 reads CASSLQKKEDRVDYEQYF. The CDR3 DNA follows: TGTGCCAGCAGTTTACAGAAAAAAGAGGACAGGGTTGATTACGAGCAGTACTTC.

The gene calls are TRBV4-2 and TRBJ2-7; TRBD2 matches 8 bases. Germline lookup yields CDR1 LGHNA and CDR2 YNFKEQ. This CDR3 is built from 14 residues. V was clipped by 3 bases and J by 3 bases; unmatched bases: 4. CDR3 sequence reads: CASSHLTSGYEQYF. The CDR3 bases are TGTGCCAGCAGCCACCTAACTAGCGGCTACGAGCAGTACTTC.

The chain joins TRBV7-2 to TRBJ1-3, with D hard to call. Germline V gene sequence: CDR1 SGHTA, CDR2 FQGNSA. V shed 7 bases and J shed 1 base, with 11 bases lying between them. The CDR3 contains 14 residues. The DNA of the CDR3 is TGTGCCAGCACCGCGCGCGTATCTGGAAACACCATATATTTT. This codes for CASTARVSGNTIYF.

The chain carries TRBV27 and TRBJ1-2; D gene uncertain. With 2 bases removed from V and 3 bases from J, the gap between germline ends came to 10 bases. Germline loops: CDR1 MNHEY, CDR2 SMNVEV (reference sequence). This CDR3 is built from 14 residues. The CDR3 nucleotides are TGTGCCAGCAGTTTAAATGAGGAGGACTATGGCTACACCTTC. It specifies CASSLNEEDYGYTF.

The chain employs TRBV27 and TRBJ2-7; TRBD1 might be the D (5 bases). Germline lookup yields CDR1 MNHEY and CDR2 SMNVEV (reference sequence). This CDR3 has 13 residues. The ends were cut back, 8 bases at V and 3 bases at J, with 14 bases in the middle. The CDR3 DNA is TGTGCCAGCTCCCGACCAGGGCACTACGAGCAGTACTTC. It codes for CASSRPGHYEQYF.

CDR3 nucleotide sequence: TGTGCCAGCAGTTCCATAAACAGCTCCTACAATGAGCAGTTCTTC. Translating gives CASSSINSSYNEQFF. V is TRBV27 and J is TRBJ2-1; D is unclear. Trimming shortened V by 4 bases and J by 0 bases, and 10 bases separated the two germline ends. Germline V gives CDR1 MNHEY, CDR2 SMNVEV (reference sequence). The CDR3 sequence is 15 residues long.

The chain uses TRBV18 and TRBJ2-7, with 11 positions matching TRBD2. The germline V gene has CDR1 KGHSH and CDR2 LQKENI. The ends lost 3 bases at V and 4 bases at J; junction bases unmatched: 5. CDR3 length equals 15 residues. In DNA form, the CDR3 reads TGTGCCAGCTCACCGCTAGCGGGGGGAACTTACGAGCAGTACTTC. Protein: CASSPLAGGTYEQYF.

The V and J genes are TRBV25-1 and TRBJ2-7; 12 bases match TRBD2. Germline CDR1 MGHDK, CDR2 SYGVNS. The CDR3 consists of 14 residues. V lost 6 bases to trimming and J lost 6 bases; unmatched junction nucleotides: 6. DNA for the CDR3: TGTGCCAGCAGCGTACGACTAGCGGGAGTCGAGCAGTACTTC. Residues: CASSVRLAGVEQYF.

This clone was recorded only once. V usage is TRBV5-6 and J usage is TRBJ2-1; the match to TRBD2 covers 7 bases. CDR3 length equals 17 residues. The V and J ends lost 0 bases and 3 bases, in that order; junction bases with no gene match: 9. Germline assignment: CDR1 SGHDT and CDR2 YYEEEE. The CDR3 loop reads CASSLDLWRGSYNEQFF. CDR3 in DNA: TGTGCCAGCAGCTTGGACCTCTGGCGGGGGAGCTACAATGAGCAGTTCTTC.

The gene calls are TRBV28 and TRBJ2-7, with 9 bases aligning to TRBD1. Germline loops: CDR1 MDHEN, CDR2 SYDVKM. V was clipped by 4 bases and J by 0 bases; unmatched bases: 10. The CDR3 sequence is 17 residues long. DNA for the CDR3: TGTGCCAGCAGTTCCCCTGGGACAGGGCCCTACTCCTACGAGCAGTACTTC. It yields the protein CASSSPGTGPYSYEQYF.

The chain uses TRBV18 and TRBJ1-6; D is unresolved. The CDR3 runs 13 residues. The germline CDR1 and CDR2 sequences are KGHSH and LQKENI. Between the trimmed V and J ends, which lost 1 base and 12 bases, there was a span of 10 bases. The CDR3 DNA reads TGTGCCAGCTCACCACATATCCTCCGACCCCTCCACTTT. Its translation: CASSPHILRPLHF.

The chain recombines TRBV5-6 with TRBJ2-5, with TRBD1 matching 10 bases. J lost 5 bases, V lost 3 bases, and 10 bases had no gene match. The CDR3 sequence is 16 residues long. Germline CDR1 and CDR2: SGHDT and YYEEEE. The CDR3 region is CASSSETADRGETQYF. For the CDR3, the DNA is TGTGCCAGCAGCTCGGAGACGGCGGACAGGGGGGAGACCCAGTACTTC.

The rearrangement links TRBV7-7 to TRBJ2-5; D perhaps matches TRBD2 (6 bases). This CDR3 has 16 residues. With 5 bases removed from V and 3 bases from J, the gap between germline ends came to 19 bases. CDR1 SSHAT and CDR2 FNYEAQ come from the germline V gene (reference sequence). The CDR3 protein is CASSPRAGGDKETQYF. The CDR3 DNA sequence: TGTGCCAGCAGCCCCCGTGCCGGGGGAGATAAAGAGACCCAGTACTTC.

The chain carries TRBV27 and TRBJ2-7, with 10 bases fitting TRBD1. This CDR3 region has 14 residues. Germline loops: CDR1 MNHEY, CDR2 SMNVEV (reference sequence). V shed 5 bases, J shed 4 bases, and the junction held 5 bases outside the gene matches. This CDR3 is CASSPRDRGYEQYF. CDR3 nucleotides: TGTGCCAGCAGTCCACGGGACAGGGGTTACGAGCAGTACTTC.

The chain combines TRBV12-5 with TRBJ1-4, with D possibly being TRBD1 (5 bases). The germline V gene has CDR1 LGHNT and CDR2 FRNRAP. CDR3 size: 15 residues. Deletions cut 1 base from V and 4 bases from J, with 10 bases between. As DNA, the CDR3 is TGTGCTAGTGGTTTGGGGGGGGAGGGTAATGAAAAACTGTTTTTT. It encodes CASGLGGEGNEKLFF.

V and J are TRBV28 and TRBJ2-3; 12 nucleotides match TRBD2. In germline, CDR1 is MDHEN, CDR2 SYDVKM. The V gene end was trimmed by 7 bases and the J gene end by 6 bases; junction bases not matched to a gene: 8. The CDR3 length is 15 residues. CDR3 nucleotide sequence: TGTGCCAGCATCCCTGGACTAGCGGGAAGGGATACGCAGTATTTT. Translation: CASIPGLAGRDTQYF.

The V gene is TRBV4-3, the J gene TRBJ2-3; a possible D gene is TRBD2 (6 bases). There are 15 residues in the CDR3. CDR1 is LGHNA and CDR2 is YSLEER in the germline V gene. Trimming took off 4 bases at V and 3 bases at J, with 14 bases between the two ends. This chain's CDR3 is CASSLTGGVTDTQYF. CDR3 sequence (DNA): TGCGCCAGCAGCCTGACCGGCGGGGTAACAGATACGCAGTATTTT.

The CDR3 DNA sequence: TGTGCCAGCAGCCAAGATGCGGGGGGGGCCTACGAGCAGTACTTC. Its protein is CASSQDAGGAYEQYF. The chain couples TRBV14 to TRBJ2-7; the match to TRBD2 covers 9 bases. The V segment lost 0 bases and the J segment 2 bases; nucleotides outside the gene matches: 2. Looked up from germline, CDR1 is SGHDN and CDR2 is FVKESK. The CDR3 consists of 15 residues.

The genes are TRBV6-5 and TRBJ1-4; 7 bases are a match to TRBD1. The CDR3 has 15 residues. After removal of 5 bases from V and 10 bases from J, the junction contained 13 bases not matched to a gene. Germline loops: CDR1 MNHEY, CDR2 SVGAGI. Here the CDR3 DNA reads TGTGCCAGCAGTCGAACGGGGACAGTTTTCGGAAAACTGTTTTTT. It codes for CASSRTGTVFGKLFF.

The CDR3 sequence is CASSELGTGTQRGEKLFF. DNA for the CDR3: TGTGCCAGCAGTGAATTAGGGACAGGGACACAACGCGGGGAAAAACTGTTTTTT. The chain has TRBV25-1 and TRBJ1-4; 9 positions match TRBD1. Per the germline V gene, CDR1 is MGHDK and CDR2 is SYGVNS. The CDR3 is made up of 18 amino acids. Trimming removed 1 base from V and 8 bases from J; junction bases left unmatched: 14.

This chain connects TRBV6-6 to TRBJ1-1, with D unresolved. The CDR3 is 14 residues long. The V gene lost 5 bases and the J gene lost 3 bases, with 13 bases spanning the gap. Germline-derived CDR1 and CDR2 are MNHNY and SVGAGI (reference sequence). CDR3 loop: CASSQRSPDTEAFF. The DNA of the CDR3 is TGTGCCAGCAGTCAGAGGTCCCCAGACACTGAAGCTTTCTTT.

This chain joins TRBV7-9 and TRBJ2-5; D not resolved. CDR3 length: 13 amino acids. V was pared by 1 base and J by 4 bases, with 7 bases between. Germline V lookup: CDR1 SEHNR, CDR2 FQNEAQ (reference sequence). CDR3 coding DNA: TGTGCCAGCAGCTTAGTTGTCGGAGAGACCCAGTACTTC. Translation gives CASSLVVGETQYF.

V gene TRBV4-3 combines with J gene TRBJ1-1; possible D gene TRBD1, 6 bases. Per the germline V gene, CDR1 is LGHNA and CDR2 is YSLEER. Trimming took 0 bases from V and 6 from J, leaving 14 bases between them. The CDR3 extends over 15 amino acids. CDR3 nucleotides: TGCGCCAGCAGCCAAGATGCCAGGGGAGGGGCTGAAGCTTTCTTT. This codes for CASSQDARGGAEAFF.